Detailed here is one TCR beta chain. Measured with immunoSEQ multiplex PCR; TCRdb has only the in-frame clones, and not every one. There are around 130,000 clones in the sample; almost 85% occur only once, and around 3.2% lies in the top ten. The data belong to a study of blood T cell repertoires in COVID-19. Categorization into cohorts depended on clinical history that participants reported. This TCR was sampled from a woman aged 45-65 years with acute COVID-19. The sequencing sample was made of PBMCs or T cells enriched from blood (not recorded which).

The CDR3 DNA reads as TGTGCCAGCACCCCAGGGGGGACAGTGAACACTGAAGCTTTCTTT. This encodes CASTPGGTVNTEAFF. The chain couples TRBV3-1 (or the pseudogene TRBV3-2) to TRBJ1-1; TRBD1 matches at 7 bases. This CDR3 has 15 amino acids. Looked up from germline, CDR1 is LGHDT and CDR2 is YNNKEL (reference sequence). V lost 7 bases and J lost 0; bases outside the gene matches: 8.